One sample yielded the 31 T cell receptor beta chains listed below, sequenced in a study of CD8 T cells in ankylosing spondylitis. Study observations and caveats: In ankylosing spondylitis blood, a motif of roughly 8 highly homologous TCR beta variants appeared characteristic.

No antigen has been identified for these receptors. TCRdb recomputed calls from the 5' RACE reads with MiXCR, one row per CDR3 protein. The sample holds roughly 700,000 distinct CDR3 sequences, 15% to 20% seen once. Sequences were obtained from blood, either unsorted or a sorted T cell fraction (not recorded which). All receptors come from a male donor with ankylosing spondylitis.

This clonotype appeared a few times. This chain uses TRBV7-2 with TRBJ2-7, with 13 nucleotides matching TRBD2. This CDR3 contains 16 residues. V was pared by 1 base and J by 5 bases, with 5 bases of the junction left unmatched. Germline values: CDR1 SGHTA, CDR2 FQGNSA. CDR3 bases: TGTGCCAGCAGCTTAGATGGGACTAGCGGGGAGGACGAGCAGTACTTC. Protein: CASSLDGTSGEDEQYF.

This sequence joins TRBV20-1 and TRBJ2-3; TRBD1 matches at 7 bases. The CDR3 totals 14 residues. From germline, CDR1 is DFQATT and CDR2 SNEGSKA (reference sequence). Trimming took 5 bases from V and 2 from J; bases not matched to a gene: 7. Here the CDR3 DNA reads TGCAGTGCTCCCAGACAGGGTGTCACAGATACGCAGTATTTT. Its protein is CSAPRQGVTDTQYF.

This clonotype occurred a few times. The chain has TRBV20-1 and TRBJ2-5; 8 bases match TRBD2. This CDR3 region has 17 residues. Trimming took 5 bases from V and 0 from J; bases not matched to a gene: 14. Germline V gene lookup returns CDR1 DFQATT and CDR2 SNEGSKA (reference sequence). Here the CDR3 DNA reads TGCAGTGCTTTCTCCGGTGAGCGGGAGAGACACCAAGAGACCCAGTACTTC. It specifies CSAFSGERERHQETQYF.

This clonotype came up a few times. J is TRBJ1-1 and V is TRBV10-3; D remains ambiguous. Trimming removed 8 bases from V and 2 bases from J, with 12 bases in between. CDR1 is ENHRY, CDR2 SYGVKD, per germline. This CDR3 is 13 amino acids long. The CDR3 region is CAISRTANTEAFF. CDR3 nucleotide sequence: TGTGCCATCTCCCGGACGGCTAACACTGAAGCTTTCTTT.

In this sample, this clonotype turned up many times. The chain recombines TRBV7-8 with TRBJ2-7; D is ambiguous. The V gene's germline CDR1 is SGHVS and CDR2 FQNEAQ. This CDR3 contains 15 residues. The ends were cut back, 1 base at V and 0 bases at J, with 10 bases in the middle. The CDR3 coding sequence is TGTGCCAGCAGCTTAGGTGACTTAAGCTCCTACGAGCAGTACTTC. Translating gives CASSLGDLSSYEQYF. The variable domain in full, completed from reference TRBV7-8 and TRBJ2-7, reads GAGVSQSPRYKVAKRGQDVALRCDPISGHVSLFWYQQALGQGPEFLTYFQNEAQLDKSGLPSDRFFAERPEGSVSTLKIQRTQQEDSAVYLCASSLGDLSSYEQYFGPGTRLTVT.

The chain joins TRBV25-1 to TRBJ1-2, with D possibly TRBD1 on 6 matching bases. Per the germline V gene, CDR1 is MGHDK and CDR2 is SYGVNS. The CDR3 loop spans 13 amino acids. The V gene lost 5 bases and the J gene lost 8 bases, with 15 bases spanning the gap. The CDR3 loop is CASSREGGRGYTF. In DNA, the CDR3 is TGTGCCAGCAGTCGGGAAGGGGGTAGGGGCTACACCTTC.

CDR3 sequence (DNA): TGTGCCAGCAGCACCCCCCAGTTGAACACTGAAGCTTTCTTT. It is translated as CASSTPQLNTEAFF. The chain uses TRBV11-2 and TRBJ1-1; D uncertain. In germline, CDR1 is SGHAT, CDR2 FQNNGV. The V gene lost 5 bases and the J gene lost 0 bases, with 10 bases spanning the gap. The CDR3 runs 14 residues. Full variable domain (rest looked up from reference TRBV11-2 and TRBJ1-1): EAGVAQSPRYKIIEKRQSVAFWCNPISGHATLYWYQQILGQGPKLLIQFQNNGVVDDSQLPKDRFSAERLKGVDSTLKIQPAKLEDSAVYLCASSTPQLNTEAFFGQGTRLTVV.

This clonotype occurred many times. This chain's CDR3 is CASSDGRTYNEQFF. The CDR3 region has the DNA TGTGCCAGCAGTGACGGTAGAACCTACAATGAGCAGTTCTTC. The chain links TRBV6-1 to TRBJ2-1; D not certain. V was clipped by 3 bases and J by 2 bases, with 8 bases between them. Germline CDR1 MNHNS, CDR2 SASEGT. The CDR3 length is 14 residues.

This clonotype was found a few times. The CDR3 coding sequence is TGTGCTAGTGCGACCCAGGGACTACCAGATACGCAGTATTTT. This sequence encodes CASATQGLPDTQYF. This sequence joins TRBV12-5 and TRBJ2-3; 7 bases line up with TRBD2. The CDR3 is made up of 14 amino acids. V was pared by 7 bases and J by 4 bases, with 8 bases of the junction left unmatched. Germline loops: CDR1 LGHNT, CDR2 FRNRAP.

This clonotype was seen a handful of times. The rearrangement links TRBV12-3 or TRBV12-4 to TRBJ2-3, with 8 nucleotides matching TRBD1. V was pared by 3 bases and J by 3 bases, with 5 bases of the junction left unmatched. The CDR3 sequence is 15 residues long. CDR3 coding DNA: TGTGCCAGCAGTTTGACAGGGGATACGACAGATACGCAGTATTTT. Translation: CASSLTGDTTDTQYF.

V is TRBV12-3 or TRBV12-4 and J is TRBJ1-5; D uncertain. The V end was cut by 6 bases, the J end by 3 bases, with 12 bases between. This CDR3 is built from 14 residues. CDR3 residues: CASSSGRFNQPQHF. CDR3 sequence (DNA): TGTGCCAGCAGCTCCGGACGGTTCAATCAGCCCCAGCATTTT.

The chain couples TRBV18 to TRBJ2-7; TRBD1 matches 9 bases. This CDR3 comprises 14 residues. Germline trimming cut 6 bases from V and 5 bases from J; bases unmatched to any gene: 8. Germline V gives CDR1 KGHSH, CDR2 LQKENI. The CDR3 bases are TGTGCCAGCTCCCCCGACAGGGGGGTCGACGAGCAGTACTTC. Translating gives CASSPDRGVDEQYF.

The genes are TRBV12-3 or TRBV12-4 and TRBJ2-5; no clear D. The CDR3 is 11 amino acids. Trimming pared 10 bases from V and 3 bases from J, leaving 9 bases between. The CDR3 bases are TGTGCCACCGCCATGGAAGAGACCCAGTACTTC. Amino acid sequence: CATAMEETQYF.

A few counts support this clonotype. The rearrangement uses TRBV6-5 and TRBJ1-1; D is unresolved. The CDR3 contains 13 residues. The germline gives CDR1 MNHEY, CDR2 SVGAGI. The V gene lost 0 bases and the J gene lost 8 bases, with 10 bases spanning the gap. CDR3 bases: TGTGCCAGCAGTTACTCGGAATTAGCAGAAGCTTTCTTT. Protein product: CASSYSELAEAFF.

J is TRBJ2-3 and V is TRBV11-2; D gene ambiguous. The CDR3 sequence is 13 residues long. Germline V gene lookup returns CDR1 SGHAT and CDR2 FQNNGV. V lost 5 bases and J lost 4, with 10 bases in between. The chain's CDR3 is CASSQIRADTQYF. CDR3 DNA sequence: TGTGCCAGCAGCCAAATCCGAGCAGATACGCAGTATTTT.

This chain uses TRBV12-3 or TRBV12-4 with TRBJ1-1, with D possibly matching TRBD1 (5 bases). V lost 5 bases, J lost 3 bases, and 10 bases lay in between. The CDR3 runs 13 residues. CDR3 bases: TGTGCCAGCAGTCGCGAGGGGTACACTGAAGCTTTCTTT. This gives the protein CASSREGYTEAFF.

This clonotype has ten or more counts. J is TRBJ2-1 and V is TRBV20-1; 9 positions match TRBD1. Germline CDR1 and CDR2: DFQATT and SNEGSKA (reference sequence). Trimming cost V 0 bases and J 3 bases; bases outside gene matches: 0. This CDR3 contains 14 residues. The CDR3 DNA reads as TGCAGTGCTAGAGAGGACAGGGGCTACAATGAGCAGTTCTTC. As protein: CSAREDRGYNEQFF.

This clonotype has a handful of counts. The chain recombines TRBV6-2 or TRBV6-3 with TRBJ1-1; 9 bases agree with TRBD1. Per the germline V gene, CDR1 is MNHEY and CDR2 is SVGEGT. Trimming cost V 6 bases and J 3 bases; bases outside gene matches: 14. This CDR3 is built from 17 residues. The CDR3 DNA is TGTGCCAGCAGAAGTTTCTCTCACCGGGACAGGGACACTGAAGCTTTCTTT. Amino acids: CASRSFSHRDRDTEAFF.

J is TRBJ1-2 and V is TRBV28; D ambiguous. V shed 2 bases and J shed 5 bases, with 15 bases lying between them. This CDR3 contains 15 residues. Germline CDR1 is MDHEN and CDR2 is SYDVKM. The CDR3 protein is CASSLDSLPGYGYTF. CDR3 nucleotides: TGTGCCAGCAGTTTAGACTCCCTTCCGGGTTATGGCTACACCTTC.

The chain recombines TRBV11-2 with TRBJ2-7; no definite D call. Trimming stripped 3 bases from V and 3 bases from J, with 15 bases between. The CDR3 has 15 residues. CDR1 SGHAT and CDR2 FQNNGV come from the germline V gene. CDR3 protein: CASSFGESFGYEQYF. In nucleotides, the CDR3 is TGTGCCAGCAGCTTTGGGGAAAGCTTTGGCTACGAGCAGTACTTC.

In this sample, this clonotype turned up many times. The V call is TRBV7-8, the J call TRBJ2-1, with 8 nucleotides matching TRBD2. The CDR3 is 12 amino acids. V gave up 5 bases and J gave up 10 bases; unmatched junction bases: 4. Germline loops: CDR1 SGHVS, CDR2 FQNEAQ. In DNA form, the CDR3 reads TGTGCCAGCAGCCAAATAGCGGGAGAGCAGTTCTTC. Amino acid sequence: CASSQIAGEQFF. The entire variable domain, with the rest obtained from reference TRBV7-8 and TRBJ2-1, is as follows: GAGVSQSPRYKVAKRGQDVALRCDPISGHVSLFWYQQALGQGPEFLTYFQNEAQLDKSGLPSDRFFAERPEGSVSTLKIQRTQQEDSAVYLCASSQIAGEQFFGPGTRLTVL.

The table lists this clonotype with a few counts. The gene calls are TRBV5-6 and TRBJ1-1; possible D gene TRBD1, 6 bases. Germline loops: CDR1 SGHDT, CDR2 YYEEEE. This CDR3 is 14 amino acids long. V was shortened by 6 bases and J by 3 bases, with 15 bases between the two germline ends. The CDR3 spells CASTWGGRDTEAFF. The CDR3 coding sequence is TGTGCCAGCACCTGGGGGGGCCGGGACACTGAAGCTTTCTTT.

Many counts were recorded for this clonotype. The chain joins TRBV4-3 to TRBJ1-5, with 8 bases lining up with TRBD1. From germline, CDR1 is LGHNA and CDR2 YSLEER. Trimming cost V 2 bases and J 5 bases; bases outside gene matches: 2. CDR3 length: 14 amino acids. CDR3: CASSQTDRDQPQHF. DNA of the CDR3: TGCGCCAGCAGCCAAACGGACAGGGATCAGCCCCAGCATTTT.

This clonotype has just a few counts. CDR3 DNA: TGTGCCACCAGCAGAGATACCACGACGGCTAATGAAAAACTGTTTTTT. Translation: CATSRDTTTANEKLFF. The J gene is TRBJ1-4, the V gene TRBV15; D unresolved. The V end lost 0 bases, the J end lost 3 bases, and 11 bases lay between the germline ends. Germline V gives CDR1 LNHNV, CDR2 YYDKDF (reference sequence). The CDR3 spans 16 residues.

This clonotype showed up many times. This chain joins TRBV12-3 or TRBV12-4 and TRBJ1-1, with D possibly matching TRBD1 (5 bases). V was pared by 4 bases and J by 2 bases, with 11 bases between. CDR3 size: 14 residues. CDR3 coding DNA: TGTGCCAGCAGTTCACGACAGATTAACACTGAAGCTTTCTTT. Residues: CASSSRQINTEAFF.

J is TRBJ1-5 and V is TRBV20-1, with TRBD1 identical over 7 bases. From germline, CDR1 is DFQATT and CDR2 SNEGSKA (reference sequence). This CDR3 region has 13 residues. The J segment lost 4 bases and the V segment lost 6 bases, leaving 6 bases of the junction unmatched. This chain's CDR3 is CSALTGKNQPQHF. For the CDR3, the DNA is TGCAGTGCCCTGACAGGGAAGAATCAGCCCCAGCATTTT.

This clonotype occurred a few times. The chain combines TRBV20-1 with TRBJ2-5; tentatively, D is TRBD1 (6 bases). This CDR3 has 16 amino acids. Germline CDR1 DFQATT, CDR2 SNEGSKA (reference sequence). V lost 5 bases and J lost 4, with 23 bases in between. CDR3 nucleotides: TGCAGTGCTCCCCCAGGGGCCGGGAAGGGCGCAGAGACCCAGTACTTC. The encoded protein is CSAPPGAGKGAETQYF.

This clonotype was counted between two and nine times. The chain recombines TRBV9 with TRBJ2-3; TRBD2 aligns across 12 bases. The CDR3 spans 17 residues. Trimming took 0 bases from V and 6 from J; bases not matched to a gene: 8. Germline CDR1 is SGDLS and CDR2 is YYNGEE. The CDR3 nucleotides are TGTGCCAGCAGCGTAGGTCTAGCGGGGGGGCGATCCGATACGCAGTATTTT. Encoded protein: CASSVGLAGGRSDTQYF.

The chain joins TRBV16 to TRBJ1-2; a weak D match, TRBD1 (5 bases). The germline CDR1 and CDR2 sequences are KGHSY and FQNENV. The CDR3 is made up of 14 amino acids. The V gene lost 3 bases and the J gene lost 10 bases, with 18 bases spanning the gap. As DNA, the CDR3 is TGTGCCAGCAGCCAGGACACGACAGCATCGGTCTACACCTTC. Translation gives CASSQDTTASVYTF.

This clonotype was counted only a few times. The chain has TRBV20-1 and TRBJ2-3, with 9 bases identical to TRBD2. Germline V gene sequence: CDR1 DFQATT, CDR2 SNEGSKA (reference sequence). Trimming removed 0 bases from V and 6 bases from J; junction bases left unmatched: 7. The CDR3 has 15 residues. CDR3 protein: CSARDMAGGPDTQYF. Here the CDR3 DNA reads TGCAGTGCTAGAGATATGGCGGGAGGGCCGGATACGCAGTATTTT.

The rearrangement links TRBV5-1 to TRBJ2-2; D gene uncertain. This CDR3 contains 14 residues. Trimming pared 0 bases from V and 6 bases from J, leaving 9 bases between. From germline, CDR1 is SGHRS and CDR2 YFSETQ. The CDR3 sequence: CASSLGFQPGELFF. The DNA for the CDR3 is TGCGCCAGCAGCTTGGGGTTTCAACCCGGGGAGCTGTTTTTT.